The 13 T cell receptor beta chains presented below share a single source sample, sequenced in a study of T cell repertoires in cytomegalovirus infection. One entry per CDR3 protein, called by TCRdb with MiXCR from the reads. The sample carries about 180,000 distinct CDR3 sequences, roughly a sixth recorded once. Specimen: CD8+ T cells from PBMCs. These receptors were obtained from a human donor in good health (CMV status not recorded). Some clones in this sample may be carry-over from other donors' samples.

The genes are TRBV18 and TRBJ2-3, with D uncertain. V lost 4 bases and J 2 bases, leaving 13 bases between the germline ends. The CDR3 consists of 15 residues. Germline V gives CDR1 KGHSH, CDR2 LQKENI. CDR3 DNA sequence: TGTGCCAGCTCACTACTCGTGGAGACCACAGATACGCAGTATTTT. Encoded protein: CASSLLVETTDTQYF.

This clonotype was counted at least ten times. The DNA of the CDR3 is TGTGCCAGCAGCCCCCCGCAGGGGGAGGTGAACACTGAAGCTTTCTTT. Translating gives CASSPPQGEVNTEAFF. The chain has TRBV7-9 and TRBJ1-1, with TRBD1 identical over 7 bases. Germline values: CDR1 SEHNR, CDR2 FQNEAQ (reference sequence). This CDR3 spans 16 amino acids. Trimming cost V 5 bases and J 0 bases; bases outside gene matches: 9.

This clonotype appeared a few times. The chain couples TRBV7-9 to TRBJ2-1, with D possibly TRBD2 on 6 matching bases. Germline V gene sequence: CDR1 SEHNR, CDR2 FQNEAQ (reference sequence). This CDR3 comprises 12 residues. Trimming shortened V by 11 bases and J by 5 bases, and 13 bases separated the two germline ends. The CDR3 sequence is CAGSGRHNEQFF. The CDR3 bases are TGTGCCGGCTCTGGGAGGCACAATGAGCAGTTCTTC.

This clonotype was observed a handful of times. The chain has TRBV28 and TRBJ2-2, with D uncertain. V was shortened by 4 bases and J by 0 bases, with 21 bases between the two germline ends. CDR1 is MDHEN and CDR2 is SYDVKM in the germline V gene. The CDR3 is 19 residues long. The CDR3 DNA follows: TGTGCCAGCAGTTGGGAATTGACTGCCGCCGGTACGAACACCGGGGAGCTGTTTTTT. Amino acid sequence: CASSWELTAAGTNTGELFF.

This clonotype appeared a few times. The chain uses TRBV27 and TRBJ1-5; 11 nucleotides agree with TRBD1. Germline values: CDR1 MNHEY, CDR2 SMNVEV (reference sequence). The CDR3 covers 15 residues. The ends lost 10 bases at V and 7 bases at J; junction bases unmatched: 12. CDR3 in amino acids: CATSFGQGAWQPQHF. CDR3 bases: TGTGCCACTTCGTTTGGACAGGGGGCATGGCAGCCCCAGCATTTT.

This clonotype was recorded many times. This chain uses TRBV7-9 with TRBJ1-5; no clear D. This CDR3 contains 14 residues. V dropped 4 bases and J dropped 3 bases, with 10 bases sitting between them. The V gene's germline CDR1 is SEHNR and CDR2 FQNEAQ (reference sequence). As DNA, the CDR3 is TGTGCCAGCAGCTCTATGGGCTTCAATCAGCCCCAGCATTTT. Translating it yields CASSSMGFNQPQHF.

Only a few counts were recorded for this clonotype. This chain connects TRBV7-9 to TRBJ1-3; no firm D call. Germline assignment: CDR1 SEHNR and CDR2 FQNEAQ (reference sequence). This CDR3 spans 16 amino acids. The germline V and J ends were trimmed by 2 bases and 0 bases, with 11 bases remaining between them. In DNA form, the CDR3 reads TGTGCCAGCAGCTTAAACAGCCCGAGCTCTGGAAACACCATATATTTT. This codes for CASSLNSPSSGNTIYF.

This clonotype was seen a few times. The V and J genes are TRBV15 and TRBJ1-5; TRBD1 matches 9 bases. V was clipped by 3 bases and J by 3 bases; unmatched bases: 6. Looked up from germline, CDR1 is LNHNV and CDR2 is YYDKDF (reference sequence). The CDR3 is 16 amino acids. The CDR3 region has the DNA TGTGCCACCAGCAGTGCCGGGACAGGGCTCAATCAGCCCCAGCATTTT. It is translated as CATSSAGTGLNQPQHF. Combining the CDR3 with reference TRBV15 and TRBJ1-5 gives the whole variable domain DAMVIQNPRYQVTQFGKPVTLSCSQTLNHNVMYWYQQKSSQAPKLLFHYYDKDFNNEADTPDNFQSRRPNTSFCFLDIRSPGLGDTAMYLCATSSAGTGLNQPQHFGDGTRLSIL.

The CDR3 sequence: CASAGGTDTQYF. As DNA, the CDR3 is TGTGCCAGCGCCGGGGGGACAGATACGCAGTATTTT. The chain joins TRBV7-6 to TRBJ2-3, with 7 bases that match TRBD2. Trimming removed 8 bases from V and 3 bases from J; junction bases left unmatched: 2. Germline V gene sequence: CDR1 SGHVS, CDR2 FNYEAQ. This CDR3 is built from 12 residues.

This clonotype came up a few times. The V call is TRBV7-6, the J call TRBJ2-7; D is possibly TRBD1 (6 bases). V lost 5 bases and J 1 base, leaving 15 bases between the germline ends. The CDR3 totals 15 residues. Germline V gene sequence: CDR1 SGHVS, CDR2 FNYEAQ. The CDR3 region is CASSPSGTLSYEQYF. CDR3 sequence (DNA): TGTGCCAGCAGCCCCTCCGGGACATTATCCTACGAGCAGTACTTC.

The chain has TRBV10-3 and TRBJ2-7, with TRBD1 identical over 7 bases. Germline V CDR1 and CDR2: ENHRY, SYGVKD. With V trimmed by 2 bases and J by 2 bases, 6 bases remained unmatched. The CDR3 extends over 15 amino acids. CDR3 in DNA: TGTGCCATCAGTGAGCCGACAGGGACCCCCTACGAGCAGTACTTC. This encodes CAISEPTGTPYEQYF.

The rearrangement links TRBV7-8 to TRBJ1-5, with 8 nucleotides matching TRBD1. Germline CDR1 SGHVS, CDR2 FQNEAQ. V lost 6 bases and J lost 6; bases outside the gene matches: 10. The CDR3 consists of 15 residues. CDR3 in DNA: TGTGCCAGCAGTTTTCGGGCCGGGACAGGTCAGCCCCAGCATTTT. Translated, it gives CASSFRAGTGQPQHF.

The genes are TRBV7-6 and TRBJ1-2, with D unresolved. Trimming took 5 bases from V and 1 from J, leaving 14 bases between them. Germline CDR1 SGHVS, CDR2 FNYEAQ. The CDR3 runs 15 residues. CDR3 protein: CASSPGEGINYGYTF. Written as DNA, the CDR3 is TGTGCCAGCAGCCCCGGTGAAGGGATTAACTATGGCTACACCTTC.